The 30 T cell receptor beta chains in this list originate from one sample, sequenced in a study of blood T cells in healthy people across ages. For the second PCR, which ran for roughly 6 to 11 cycles, a sample-barcoded 5' primer and a J-beta primer mix were used. TCRdb re-called the 5' RACE reads with MiXCR, one entry per CDR3 protein. Of hundreds of thousands of distinct CDR3 sequences in the sample, approximately 21% were seen once. Specimen: blood. All receptors derive from a man between 65 and 85 years old in good health.

With respect to this clonotype: This likely comes from a read error, as the CDR3 has no conserved phenylalanine or tryptophan at its end. This chain joins TRBV6-2 or TRBV6-3 and TRBJ1-1, with D perhaps TRBD1 (5 bases). The germline V and J ends were trimmed by 2 bases and 4 bases, with 14 bases remaining between them. This CDR3 region has 15 residues. Germline lookup yields CDR1 MNHEY and CDR2 SVGEGT. CDR3 sequence (DNA): TGTGCCAGCAGTTACCCCGGGACTACTGGCACTGAAGCTTTCTCT. Translation gives CASSYPGTTGTEAFS.

A few counts support this clonotype. The J gene is TRBJ2-7, the V gene TRBV5-1, with 9 bases matching TRBD2. Per germline, CDR1 SGHRS and CDR2 YFSETQ. This CDR3 contains 15 residues. V shed 0 bases and J 5 bases; nucleotides not matched to a gene: 6. The CDR3 sequence: CASSLEASGKHEQYF. For the CDR3, the DNA is TGCGCCAGCAGCTTGGAGGCTAGCGGGAAACACGAGCAGTACTTC.

The genes are TRBV7-2 and TRBJ2-5; D may be TRBD1 or TRBD2 (5 bases each). Trimming cost V 5 bases and J 2 bases, with 12 bases left between them. The germline V gene has CDR1 SGHTA and CDR2 FQGNSA. This CDR3 is 14 amino acids long. The CDR3 nucleotides read TGTGCCAGCAGCCGGCTGGGACCGCAAGAGACCCAGTACTTC. This sequence encodes CASSRLGPQETQYF.

The DNA for the CDR3 is TGTGCCAGCAGTCACTTGCGGGAGGGCCGAGATACGCAGTATTTT. Translation: CASSHLREGRDTQYF. The chain has TRBV28 and TRBJ2-3, with TRBD2 matching 9 bases. The V gene's germline CDR1 is MDHEN and CDR2 SYDVKM. J gave up 5 bases and V 5 bases, and 8 bases lay outside the gene matches. The CDR3 covers 15 residues.

In this sample, this clonotype turned up a few times. This chain uses TRBV28 with TRBJ1-2, with 7 bases lining up with TRBD1. Germline CDR1 is MDHEN and CDR2 is SYDVKM. The CDR3 loop spans 16 amino acids. Unmatched junction bases numbered 16, after V lost 5 bases and J lost 7 bases. CDR3 nucleotides: TGTGCCAGCAGTCACGACGATACCCAGGGGGTTTTTGGCTACACCTTC. This sequence encodes CASSHDDTQGVFGYTF.

The CDR3 DNA follows: TGCAGTAGCGGGAGTGGGTGGGATACGCAGTATTTT. As protein: CSSGSGWDTQYF. The chain combines TRBV20-1 with TRBJ2-3, with TRBD2 identical over 8 bases. The germline gives CDR1 DFQATT, CDR2 SNEGSKA (reference sequence). V shed 8 bases and J 6 bases; nucleotides not matched to a gene: 7. CDR3 length equals 12 residues.

This clonotype was seen at least ten times. V usage is TRBV3-1 and J usage is TRBJ2-3; possibly TRBD2 for D (6 bases). Germline CDR1 and CDR2: LGHDT and YNNKEL (reference sequence). The CDR3 spans 16 residues. V lost 3 bases, J lost 1 base, and 14 bases lay in between. CDR3: CASSHLGGLRTDTQYF. The CDR3 nucleotides are TGTGCCAGCAGCCACCTTGGCGGACTACGCACAGATACGCAGTATTTT.

The chain recombines TRBV10-3 with TRBJ1-5; D perhaps matches TRBD1 (5 bases). Germline loops: CDR1 ENHRY, CDR2 SYGVKD. V lost 3 bases to trimming and J lost 1 base, with 7 bases between them. CDR3 length equals 14 residues. CDR3 bases: TGTGCCATCAGTGAACGGACAAGCAATCAGCCCCAGCATTTT. Its protein product is CAISERTSNQPQHF.

This clonotype was seen more than once but under ten times. This chain uses TRBV6-5 with TRBJ2-7; tentative D call: TRBD2 (5 bases). V was trimmed by 6 bases and J by 3 bases, leaving 6 bases between them. Germline CDR1 reads MNHEY; CDR2 reads SVGAGI. CDR3 length: 11 residues. CDR3 in amino acids: CASREGYEQYF. The CDR3, as DNA: TGTGCCAGCAGAGAGGGCTACGAGCAGTACTTC.

In its sample, this clonotype was seen many times. The chain employs TRBV25-1 and TRBJ2-2; D ambiguous. This CDR3 is 13 amino acids long. Germline V CDR1 and CDR2: MGHDK, SYGVNS. V gave up 4 bases and J gave up 2 bases, with 5 bases separating them. The CDR3 nucleotides read TGTGCCAGCAGTGTCGGAAACACCGGGGAGCTGTTTTTT. Its protein is CASSVGNTGELFF.

Note on this clonotype: A read error is likely, as this CDR3 ends without the conserved phenylalanine or tryptophan. The chain is built from TRBV27 and TRBJ2-7; 7 bases agree with TRBD1. V shed 3 bases, J shed 2 bases, and the junction held 4 bases outside the gene matches. The germline CDR1 and CDR2 sequences are MNHEY and SMNVEV (reference sequence). The CDR3 has 14 residues. CDR3 nucleotide sequence: TGTGCCAGCAGTTTTACGGGACAGCCCTACGAGCAGTACCTC. This sequence encodes CASSFTGQPYEQYL.

The chain carries TRBV7-9 and TRBJ2-1; D possibly corresponds to TRBD1 (5 bases). The germline V gene encodes CDR1 SEHNR and CDR2 FQNEAQ (reference sequence). The CDR3 contains 14 residues. The V end was cut by 1 base, the J end by 7 bases, with 11 bases between. The CDR3, as DNA: TGTGCCAGCAGCTTAGTATTAGGGGATAATGAGCAGTTCTTC. Translation: CASSLVLGDNEQFF.

Comments on this clonotype: One end of the junction fails to match germline, which may point to a read error. J is TRBJ1-2 and V is TRBV18, with D perhaps matching TRBD1 (6 bases). Germline V gene data show CDR1 as KGHSH and CDR2 as LQKENI. CDR3 size: 17 residues. The CDR3 coding sequence is TGCGCCAGCTCACCACCTGTCGGGACACTCAAAAATCGTGGCTACACCTTC. This codes for CASSPPVGTLKNRGYTF.

This clonotype was counted only a few times. The CDR3 protein is CSVEGASGSETFQETQYF. In nucleotides, the CDR3 is TGCAGCGTTGAAGGGGCTAGCGGGAGCGAGACCTTTCAAGAGACCCAGTACTTC. This rearrangement joins TRBV29-1 to TRBJ2-5, with 10 bases matching TRBD2. Germline V CDR1 and CDR2: SQVTM, ANQGSEA. Unmatched junction bases numbered 13, after V lost 1 base and J lost 2 bases. The CDR3 extends over 18 amino acids.

The chain is built from TRBV6-1 and TRBJ1-4; D might be TRBD1 (6 bases). CDR3 length: 14 amino acids. Germline V gives CDR1 MNHNS, CDR2 SASEGT. With 2 bases removed from V and 8 bases from J, the gap between germline ends came to 12 bases. CDR3 sequence (DNA): TGTGCCAGCAGTGAAACCAGGGGCGGGGAAAAACTGTTTTTT. Residues: CASSETRGGEKLFF.

This clonotype has a handful of counts. The genes are TRBV9 and TRBJ1-6, with D possibly TRBD1 on 6 matching bases. V was trimmed by 4 bases and J by 7 bases, leaving 15 bases between them. The germline CDR1 and CDR2 sequences are SGDLS and YYNGEE. The CDR3 has 15 residues. CDR3 nucleotides: TGTGCCAGCAGCTCGTCCGGGACAACGAATTCACCCCTCCACTTT. Protein product: CASSSSGTTNSPLHF.

This clonotype has at least ten counts. The CDR3 reads CSARDVAGAHEQYF. In nucleotides, the CDR3 is TGCAGTGCTAGAGATGTAGCGGGAGCCCACGAGCAGTACTTC. This chain links TRBV20-1 with TRBJ2-7; 9 bases align to TRBD2. The trim removed 0 bases at V and 5 bases at J, leaving 5 bases unmatched. In germline, CDR1 is DFQATT, CDR2 SNEGSKA (reference sequence). The CDR3 is 14 residues long.

Comments on this clonotype: The CDR3 carries no conserved terminal phenylalanine or tryptophan, so it likely arises from a read error. The V and J genes are TRBV12-3 or TRBV12-4 and TRBJ2-3, with 9 bases matching TRBD2. The CDR3 is 16 residues long. The chain's CDR3 is CASSSVAGAIADAQYS. The CDR3 DNA reads as TGTGCCAGCAGTTCCGTAGCGGGAGCGATCGCAGATGCGCAGTATTCT.

At least ten counts were recorded for this clonotype. The rearrangement links TRBV6-1 to TRBJ2-1; TRBD2 aligns across 15 bases. The trim removed 6 bases at V and 2 bases at J, leaving 5 bases unmatched. The germline gives CDR1 MNHNS, CDR2 SASEGT. This CDR3 region has 17 residues. The CDR3 nucleotides read TGTGCCAGCAGCCCGGGGACTAGCGGGGGGACCTACAATGAGCAGTTCTTC. Translation: CASSPGTSGGTYNEQFF.

Here the CDR3 reads CASSSSRGSGAKNIQYF. The CDR3 coding sequence is TGTGCCAGCAGTTCGTCCAGAGGCTCAGGGGCCAAAAACATTCAGTACTTC. The chain combines TRBV28 with TRBJ2-4; possibly TRBD1 for D (5 bases). CDR3 length: 17 amino acids. V lost 4 bases and J 1 base, leaving 17 bases between the germline ends. Germline-derived CDR1 and CDR2 are MDHEN and SYDVKM.

The V and J genes are TRBV28 and TRBJ1-4, with 8 nucleotides matching TRBD1. The CDR3 has 14 amino acids. The ends lost 6 bases at V and 8 bases at J; junction bases unmatched: 8. Germline V gene lookup returns CDR1 MDHEN and CDR2 SYDVKM. CDR3 nucleotides: TGTGCCAGCAGGCCCGGGACAGGCCCCGAAAAACTGTTTTTT. This codes for CASRPGTGPEKLFF.

This clonotype was seen a few times. The V call is TRBV6-1, the J call TRBJ1-2; D is undetermined. CDR3 size: 13 residues. The germline gives CDR1 MNHNS, CDR2 SASEGT. Trimming cost V 2 bases and J 3 bases, with 7 bases left between them. CDR3 sequence reads: CASSESQHYGYTF. For the CDR3, the DNA is TGTGCCAGCAGTGAATCACAACACTATGGCTACACCTTC.

This clonotype was seen many times. The chain employs TRBV25-1 and TRBJ2-5; 8 nucleotides agree with TRBD1. J lost 3 bases, V lost 2 bases, and 5 bases had no gene match. The length of the CDR3 is 15 residues. Germline lookup yields CDR1 MGHDK and CDR2 SYGVNS. The chain's CDR3 is CASSERQGQKETQYF. As DNA, the CDR3 is TGTGCCAGCAGTGAAAGACAGGGGCAGAAAGAGACCCAGTACTTC.

As regards this clonotype: One end of the junction fails to match germline, which may point to a read error. This chain links TRBV5-4 with TRBJ2-7, with D tentatively TRBD2 (6 bases). The germline V gene has CDR1 SGHNT and CDR2 YYREEE (reference sequence). The CDR3 totals 14 residues. The DNA of the CDR3 is TGTGCCAGCAGCTTGGTCGGGAGCTCCTACGACCAGTACTTC. It translates to CASSLVGSSYDQYF.

In its sample, this clonotype was seen a few times. The chain carries TRBV12-3 or TRBV12-4 and TRBJ1-1; 7 nucleotides align to TRBD1. This CDR3 comprises 14 residues. The junction had 5 bases not matched to a gene; V was cut back by 7 bases and J by 0 bases. CDR3 nucleotides: TGTGCCAGCACCAGGACAGGTCTGAACACTGAAGCTTTCTTT. It codes for CASTRTGLNTEAFF.

This clonotype was seen a handful of times. The rearrangement uses TRBV20-1 and TRBJ2-5; D perhaps matches TRBD1 (7 bases). The J call may be wrong; the DNA end is better matched by TRBJ2-1. Germline CDR1 and CDR2: DFQATT and SNEGSKA (reference sequence). This CDR3 has 15 residues. This CDR3 is CSARDRAGGIYEQFF. The CDR3 DNA reads TGCAGTGCTAGAGATCGGGCAGGGGGGATTTATGAGCAGTTCTTC.

This clonotype was found a few times. The V gene is TRBV12-3 or TRBV12-4, the J gene TRBJ2-1; 14 positions match TRBD2. The CDR3 length is 16 residues. V shed 6 bases and J 10 bases; nucleotides not matched to a gene: 11. The CDR3 bases are TGTGCCAGCAGCCTTTCGACTAGCGGGAGGGCCCAAGAGCAGTTCTTC. This encodes CASSLSTSGRAQEQFF.

In its sample, this clonotype was seen a few times. The chain couples TRBV7-8 to TRBJ2-2; TRBD2 matches at 9 bases. The germline V gene has CDR1 SGHVS and CDR2 FQNEAQ. With 1 base clipped from V and 4 bases from J, the junction kept 7 bases outside the gene matches. This CDR3 has 17 amino acids. CDR3 protein: CASSLVGSGRITGELFF. DNA for the CDR3: TGTGCCAGCAGCTTAGTCGGTAGCGGGAGAATCACCGGGGAGCTGTTTTTT.

This clonotype was picked up a small number of times. The chain has TRBV7-8 and TRBJ2-5; TRBD1 agrees at 7 bases. The DNA end lines up better with TRBJ2-7; the J call may be wrong. The CDR3 runs to 15 residues. The germline V gene has CDR1 SGHVS and CDR2 FQNEAQ. CDR3 sequence reads: CASSLDRDRVYEQYF. CDR3 sequence (DNA): TGTGCCAGCAGCTTAGATCGGGACAGAGTCTACGAGCAGTACTTC.

The chain employs TRBV2 and TRBJ2-5; D gene unclear. CDR1 and CDR2 (germline): SNHLY, FYNNEI. Trimming stripped 2 bases from V and 5 bases from J, with 9 bases between. CDR3 length equals 13 residues. The chain's CDR3 is CASSERQVETQYF. In DNA, the CDR3 is TGTGCCAGCAGTGAACGCCAGGTGGAGACCCAGTACTTC.